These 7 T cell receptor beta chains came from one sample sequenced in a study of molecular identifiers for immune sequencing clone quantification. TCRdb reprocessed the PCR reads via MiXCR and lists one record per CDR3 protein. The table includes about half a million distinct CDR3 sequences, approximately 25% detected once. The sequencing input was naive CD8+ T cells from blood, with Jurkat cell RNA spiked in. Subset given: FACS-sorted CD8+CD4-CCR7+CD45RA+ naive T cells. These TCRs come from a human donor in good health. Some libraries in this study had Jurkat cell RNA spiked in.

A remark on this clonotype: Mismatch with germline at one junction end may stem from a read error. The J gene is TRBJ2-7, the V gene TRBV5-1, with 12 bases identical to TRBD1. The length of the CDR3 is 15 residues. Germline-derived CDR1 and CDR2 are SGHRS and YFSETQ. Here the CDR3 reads CASSLGTGGGYAQYF. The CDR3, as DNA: TGCGCCAGCAGCCTAGGGACAGGGGGCGGATACGCGCAGTACTTC.

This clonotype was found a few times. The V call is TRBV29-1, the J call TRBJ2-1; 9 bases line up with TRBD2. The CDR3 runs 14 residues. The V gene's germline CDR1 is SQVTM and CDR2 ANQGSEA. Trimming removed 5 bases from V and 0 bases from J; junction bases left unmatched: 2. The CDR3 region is CSVTAGGSYNEQFF. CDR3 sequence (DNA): TGCAGCGTTACAGCGGGGGGCTCCTACAATGAGCAGTTCTTC.

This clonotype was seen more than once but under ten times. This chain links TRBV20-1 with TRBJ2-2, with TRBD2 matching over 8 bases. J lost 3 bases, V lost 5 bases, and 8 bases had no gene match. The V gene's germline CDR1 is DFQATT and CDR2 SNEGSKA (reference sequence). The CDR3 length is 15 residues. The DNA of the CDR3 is TGCAGTGCTCGGACTAGCCGACACTACACCGGGGAGCTGTTTTTT. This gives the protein CSARTSRHYTGELFF.

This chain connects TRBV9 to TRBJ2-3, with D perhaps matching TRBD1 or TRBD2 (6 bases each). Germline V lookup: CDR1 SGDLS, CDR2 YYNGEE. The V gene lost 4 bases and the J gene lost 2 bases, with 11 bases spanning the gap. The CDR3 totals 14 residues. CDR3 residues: CASSPGALTDTQYF. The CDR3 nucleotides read TGTGCCAGCAGCCCGGGGGCGCTCACAGATACGCAGTATTTT.

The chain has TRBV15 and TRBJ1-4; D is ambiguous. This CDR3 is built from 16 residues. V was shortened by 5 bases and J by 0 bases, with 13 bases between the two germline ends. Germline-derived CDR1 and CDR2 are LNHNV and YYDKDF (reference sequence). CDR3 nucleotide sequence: TGTGCCACCAGCGAAACGACGGTGGCAACTAATGAAAAACTGTTTTTT. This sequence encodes CATSETTVATNEKLFF.

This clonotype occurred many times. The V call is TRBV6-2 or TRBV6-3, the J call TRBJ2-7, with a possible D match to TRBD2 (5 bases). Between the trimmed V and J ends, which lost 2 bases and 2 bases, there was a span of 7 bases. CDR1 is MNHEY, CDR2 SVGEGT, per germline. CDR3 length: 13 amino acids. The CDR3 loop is CASSYGRAYEQYF. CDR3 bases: TGTGCCAGCAGTTACGGGCGGGCCTACGAGCAGTACTTC.

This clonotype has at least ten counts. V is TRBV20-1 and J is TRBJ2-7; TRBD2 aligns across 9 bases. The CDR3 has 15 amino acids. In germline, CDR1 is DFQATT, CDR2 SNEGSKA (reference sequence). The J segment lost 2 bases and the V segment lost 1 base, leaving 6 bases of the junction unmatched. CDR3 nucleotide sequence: TGCAGTGCTAGAGTTTCCGGGACTAGCACCTACGAGCAGTACTTC. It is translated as CSARVSGTSTYEQYF.